This entry describes one TCR beta chain. This clone's antigen is unknown. Base-call qualities are not available, and no considerably larger clone is one nucleotide away. The donors were included in the validation cohort of over a hundred subjects, a group kept apart from the approximately 700-subject first cohort. V is trimmed back by 4 bases and J by 3 bases, and the junction contains 7 bases that no gene match accounts for. The germline V gene (reference sequence) specifies MNHEY as CDR1 and SMNVEV as CDR2. The CDR3 numbers 15 residues from cysteine through phenylalanine. CDR3 DNA is the only sequence kept; it has 45 bases, read in frame from the first base. The data derive from a study of cytomegalovirus exposure and HLA in healthy donors (TCRdb year 2017). Describing the broader study: According to a later analysis, one platform produced both the 100 to 150 validation repertoires and the 550 to 800 repertoires of the first cohort. Along with the approximately 670-subject first cohort, a separate validation cohort of over 90 different subjects was used. To predict cytomegalovirus infection status, the study brought together high-throughput TCR immunosequencing, statistical association of individual TCRs with disease status, and machine learning. The study was designed to test whether signatures of past pathogen exposure could be identified by cataloging public T cell receptors. What the authors observed across the whole study: In a later analysis, TCRs clustered in the first cohort were found to also tend to co-occur in the 120 or so validation repertoires, with over 90% of cluster scores above 0. Most TCR sequences were seen in very few donors, while some public TCRs were found in many individuals. Cytomegalovirus status was reported to be diagnosed by the classifier with high specificity and sensitivity in both the original and validation cohorts. The validation cohort had no HLA typing available for a later analysis, so co-occurrence within that cohort was assessed over all 120 repertoires. The study gave a list of roughly 150 TCR beta chains associated with cytomegalovirus. In vitro tests confirmed that a few of the cytomegalovirus-associated TCR beta chains recognize cytomegalovirus antigens. According to the authors, the approach could potentially be generalized to other disease states and immunological phenotypes.

Receptors were amplified or captured by the immunoSEQ multiplex PCR assay. The source study handled its data this way. A statistical classification framework was built to diagnose cytomegalovirus status from the catalog of TCR beta chain sequences. As stored in TCRdb, this immuneACCESS dataset retains in-frame rearrangements with V and J assigned. A fraction of the clones does not appear; measured against another copy, unresolved V genes explain less than half of the discrepancy, and the remainder lacks a known reason. V, J and clone size reflect that table, while D and trimming were determined from the DNA. This sample lists some 160,000 clones; 91% were detected once. Jointly, the top ten make up approximately 0.7% of the sample.

Material: PBMCs. The sequence was collected from a man between 18 and 29 years old in good health and CMV-seronegative. The chain links TRBV27 with TRBJ2-7, with 9 bases matching TRBD1. CDR3 sequence: CASSSSRDRDYEQYF. Read as DNA, the sequence is TGTGCCAGCAGTTCGTCCCGGGACAGGGACTACGAGCAGTACTTC.